The rows below give T cell receptor beta chains drawn from one sample of a study of identical twins. TCRdb processed the 5' RACE reads anew with MiXCR; each CDR3 protein has one entry. The data show around 690,000 distinct CDR3 sequences, with about 20% seen just once and roughly 4% held by the top ten. The sample was also linked to a second study, of T cells expressing NK-cell markers.

The sequencing sample was made of PBMCs. Every receptor here comes from a woman between 18 and 29 years old in good health. Both conserved end residues are part of each CDR3. A D gene is named only where the DNA matches it firmly. Only some rows state a clone size, as once, few, many or a class for expanded clones.

cdr3_aa	cdr3_nt	v_call	d_call	j_call	clone_size
CATSLSGGSYEQYF	TGTGCCACCAGCCTCTCGGGGGGTTCCTACGAGCAGTACTTC	TRBV15	TRBD2	TRBJ2-7	NA
CSGRDVGSYEQYF	TGCAGCGGCAGGGACGTTGGCTCCTACGAGCAGTACTTC	TRBV29-1	NA	TRBJ2-7	few
CASSLRSGRSTDTQYF	TGTGCCAGCAGCCTTAGAAGCGGGAGAAGCACAGATACGCAGTATTTT	TRBV12-3/TRBV12-4	TRBD2	TRBJ2-3	NA
CSVDIFETQYF	TGCAGCGTTGACATCTTTGAGACCCAGTACTTC	TRBV29-1	NA	TRBJ2-5	NA
CASSYRGGHYGEQYF	TGTGCCAGCAGTTACCGGGGAGGGCATTACGGCGAGCAGTACTTC	TRBV6-2/TRBV6-3	TRBD2	TRBJ2-7	NA
CASSLVGLDYEQYF	TGTGCCAGCAGCTTAGTTGGACTCGACTACGAGCAGTACTTC	TRBV7-2	NA	TRBJ2-7	NA
CASSPGGVANYGYTF	TGTGCCAGCAGCCCAGGCGGGGTAGCTAACTATGGCTACACCTTC	TRBV27	NA	TRBJ1-2	NA
CASSYSGSKAFF	TGTGCCAGCAGTTACTCAGGGTCAAAAGCTTTCTTT	TRBV6-5	NA	TRBJ1-1	few
CASSGLSSGANVLTF	TGTGCCAGCAGCGGACTTAGCTCTGGGGCCAACGTCCTGACTTTC	TRBV9	NA	TRBJ2-6	NA
CASSGDSGNTIYF	TGTGCCAGCAGCGGAGACTCTGGAAACACCATATATTTT	TRBV7-2	NA	TRBJ1-3	few
CSATGFYEQYF	TGCAGCGCCACAGGGTTCTACGAGCAGTACTTC	TRBV29-1	NA	TRBJ2-7	once
CASTGGLAAPTGELFF	TGTGCCAGCACCGGGGGCCTTGCGGCCCCCACCGGGGAGCTGTTTTTT	TRBV7-8	NA	TRBJ2-2	NA
CSATEDSQNPAYNEQFF	TGCAGTGCTACCGAGGACAGCCAGAACCCAGCCTACAATGAGCAGTTCTTC	TRBV20-1	NA	TRBJ2-1	NA
CASSPSPLAGGGEQFF	TGTGCCAGCAGTCCCTCCCCTTTAGCGGGGGGGGGTGAGCAGTTCTTC	TRBV12-3/TRBV12-4	TRBD2	TRBJ2-1	many
CASSERGSDQETQYF	TGCGCCAGCAGTGAGCGGGGGTCAGACCAAGAGACCCAGTACTTC	TRBV10-1	NA	TRBJ2-5	many
CSASADRGYGYTF	TGCAGTGCTAGCGCGGACAGGGGGTACGGCTACACCTTC	TRBV20-1	TRBD1	TRBJ1-2	few
CSAPNGYGYTF	TGCAGTGCCCCAAACGGGTATGGCTACACCTTC	TRBV20-1	NA	TRBJ1-2	few
CASSLAAGRNTGELFF	TGTGCCAGCAGCTTAGCAGCGGGTCGGAACACCGGGGAGCTGTTTTTT	TRBV7-2	NA	TRBJ2-2	few
CSAQLPGRNNSPLHF	TGCAGTGCGCAACTCCCGGGACGGAATAATTCACCCCTCCACTTT	TRBV20-1	NA	TRBJ1-6	NA
CSARVRADAYNYEQYF	TGCAGTGCTAGGGTTAGGGCCGATGCCTACAACTACGAGCAGTACTTC	TRBV20-1	NA	TRBJ2-7	NA